In its sample, the clone carrying this T cell receptor (beta chain) was seen a few times. A library of TCRbeta sequences, prepared with unique molecular identifiers, was generated. TCRdb processed the PCR reads anew with MiXCR; each CDR3 protein has one entry. The sample consists of some 220,000 distinct CDR3 sequences, under 9.5% of them appearing once. The germline gives CDR1 SGHRS, CDR2 YFSETQ. Between the trimmed V and J ends, which lost 0 bases and 6 bases, there was a span of 13 bases. This CDR3 spans 14 amino acids. The data belong to a study of T-cell reconstitution after alpha-beta-depleted transplantation in children.

Here the sequenced sample was PBMCs from the stem cell graft donor, taken from the stem cell graft. The V and J genes are TRBV5-1 and TRBJ2-7; D may be TRBD2 (5 bases). The sequence was collected from a human donor who donated a stem cell graft to a child with acute lymphoblastic leukemia. CDR3 in amino acids: CASSLVFGVSEQYF. In DNA form, the CDR3 reads TGCGCCAGCAGCTTGGTATTCGGGGTTTCCGAGCAGTACTTC.